The sequence of this TCR beta chain was determined in a study of blood T cells in healthy people across ages. Looking at the study overall: Researchers report that template switching captured about one barcoded beta molecule per two T cells.

The CDR3 is made up of 14 amino acids. The germline V and J ends were trimmed by 6 bases and 0 bases, with 12 bases remaining between them. Germline V gene sequence: CDR1 ENHRY, CDR2 SYGVKD. For the second PCR, which ran for roughly 7 to 11 cycles, a sample-barcoded 5' primer and a J-beta primer mix were used. Each CDR3 protein is one row after TCRdb ran MiXCR on the 5' RACE reads. Of 800,000 or so distinct CDR3 sequences listed, 25% are singletons. These data were also filed under a second study, of T cells of mothers and their children. From that report: Samples were obtained from three healthy Caucasian mothers and their six children. Each child contributed about 3 million TCR beta CDR3 reads, while each mother contributed over 8 million. The shaping of TCR recombination output by thymic selection is similar in related and unrelated pairs.

The chain is built from TRBV10-3 and TRBJ2-7, with D unresolved. Material: blood. The clonotype comes from a boy aged 5-17 years in good health. The CDR3 coding sequence is TGTGCCATCAGGTCCGGCTCATCCTCCTACGAGCAGTACTTC. It yields the protein CAIRSGSSSYEQYF.